These 14 T cell receptor beta chains originate from one sample sequenced in a study of beta chain features in type 1 diabetes. Sequenced material consisted of expressed TCRB transcripts (all of the isolated RNA was reverse transcribed). Only in-frame clones appear in the TCRdb table, and some are missing; sequencing was by immunoSEQ multiplex PCR. Among around 340,000 clones listed, less than 9.5% were seen once. Sequencing input: central memory CD4+ T cells from blood. Receptor source: a woman younger than 30 in good health.

This chain uses TRBV10-3 with TRBJ2-1; the match to TRBD2 covers 10 bases. After removal of 5 bases from V and 2 bases from J, the junction contained 3 bases not matched to a gene. The CDR3 loop spans 15 amino acids. The germline gives CDR1 ENHRY, CDR2 SYGVKD. As DNA, the CDR3 is TGTGCCATCAGTTCTAGCGGGAGCGCCTACAATGAGCAGTTCTTC. Protein product: CAISSSGSAYNEQFF.

This clone was seen a handful of times. The chain joins TRBV9 to TRBJ2-2, with TRBD2 identical over 9 bases. Trimming removed 1 base from V and 4 bases from J; junction bases left unmatched: 5. This CDR3 is 16 amino acids long. Germline CDR1 SGDLS, CDR2 YYNGEE. CDR3 residues: CASSVTSGRSTGELFF. CDR3 bases: TGTGCCAGCAGCGTAACAAGCGGGAGGAGCACCGGGGAGCTGTTTTTT.

This chain uses TRBV15 with TRBJ1-4; TRBD1 might be the D (6 bases). V was trimmed by 0 bases and J by 0 bases, leaving 11 bases between them. The CDR3 totals 17 residues. Germline values: CDR1 LNHNV, CDR2 YYDKDF (reference sequence). CDR3 nucleotides: TGTGCCACCAGCAGAGATGGGGGCAGAACAACTAATGAAAAACTGTTTTTT. Encoded protein: CATSRDGGRTTNEKLFF.

This clone was counted between two and nine times. One end of the junction is discordant with germline, which a read error may explain. The chain recombines TRBV7-6 with TRBJ2-7, with TRBD1 as a possible D gene (5 bases). Germline CDR1 and CDR2: SGHVS and FNYEAQ. This CDR3 has 13 residues. The CDR3 region is CASSQGPAYEQYF. The CDR3 DNA follows: TGCGCCAGCAGTCAGGGTCCCGCCTACGAGCAGTACTTC. Complete variable domain (other parts from reference TRBV7-6 and TRBJ2-7): GAGVSQSPRYKVTKRGQDVALRCDPISGHVSLYWYRQALGQGPEFLTYFNYEAQQDKSGLPNDRFSAERPEGSISTLTIQRTEQRDSAMYRCASSQGPAYEQYFGPGTRLTVT.

This clone has more than one count but fewer than ten. The chain employs TRBV5-1 and TRBJ2-5; D might be TRBD1 (5 bases). V was trimmed by 0 bases and J by 1 base, leaving 10 bases between them. The CDR3 is 15 amino acids. Looked up from germline, CDR1 is SGHRS and CDR2 is YFSETQ. The chain's CDR3 is CASSLGQGFQETQYF. CDR3 DNA: TGCGCCAGCAGCTTGGGTCAGGGCTTCCAAGAGACCCAGTACTTC.

V and J are TRBV7-9 and TRBJ2-3, with TRBD2 matching over 10 bases. The CDR3 runs to 15 residues. V lost 7 bases to trimming and J lost 6 bases; unmatched junction nucleotides: 10. CDR1 and CDR2 from the germline V gene are SEHNR and FQNEAQ (reference sequence). The CDR3 region is CASTPPGLASDTQYF. CDR3 DNA sequence: TGTGCCAGCACCCCCCCGGGACTAGCGTCGGATACGCAGTATTTT. Drawing the rest from reference TRBV7-9 and TRBJ2-3, the complete variable domain is DTGVSQNPRHKITKRGQNVTFRCDPISEHNRLYWYRQTLGQGPEFLTYFQNEAQLEKSRLLSDRFSAERPKGSFSTLEIQRTEQGDSAMYLCASTPPGLASDTQYFGPGTRLTVL.

There are a few counts of this clone. The V gene is TRBV2, the J gene TRBJ1-1; a possible D gene is TRBD1 (5 bases). Trimming pared 4 bases from V and 3 bases from J, leaving 15 bases between. Germline V gives CDR1 SNHLY, CDR2 FYNNEI. The length of the CDR3 is 15 residues. For the CDR3, the DNA is TGTGCCAGCAGTGTAAGGGAGGGGCTGCACACTGAAGCTTTCTTT. This translates into CASSVREGLHTEAFF.

CDR3: CASSLGAGVVQETQYF. In nucleotides, the CDR3 is TGCGCCAGCAGCTTGGGGGCGGGAGTGGTGCAAGAGACCCAGTACTTC. V gene TRBV5-1 combines with J gene TRBJ2-5; 7 bases agree with TRBD2. V lost 0 bases to trimming and J lost 2 bases; unmatched junction nucleotides: 7. CDR1 is SGHRS and CDR2 is YFSETQ in the germline V gene. The CDR3 covers 16 residues.

In its sample, this clone was seen many times. The gene calls are TRBV7-3 and TRBJ2-2; D gene uncertain. The CDR3 covers 11 residues. V lost 4 bases and J 7 bases, leaving 4 bases between the germline ends. CDR1 SGHTA and CDR2 FQGTGA come from the germline V gene. The CDR3 protein is CASSSGGELFF. The CDR3 coding sequence is TGTGCCAGCAGCTCCGGCGGGGAGCTGTTTTTT.

The chain uses TRBV5-1 and TRBJ1-2; D gene unclear. Germline V lookup: CDR1 SGHRS, CDR2 YFSETQ. Trimming stripped 0 bases from V and 7 bases from J, with 22 bases between. There are 17 residues in the CDR3. The CDR3: CASSLAWRGFPLGGYTF. In nucleotides, the CDR3 is TGCGCCAGCAGCTTGGCGTGGCGGGGTTTTCCTCTAGGTGGCTACACCTTC.

V usage is TRBV7-2 and J usage is TRBJ2-5; TRBD2 aligns across 8 bases. Germline V CDR1 and CDR2: SGHTA, FQGNSA. The CDR3 covers 16 residues. V lost 5 bases and J lost 5; bases outside the gene matches: 13. CDR3 bases: TGTGCCAGCAGCAAAGCTCGCGCGGGGGGAGGGGAGACCCAGTACTTC. Its protein product is CASSKARAGGGETQYF. The whole variable domain, remainder taken from reference TRBV7-2 and TRBJ2-5, is GAGVSQSPSNKVTEKGKDVELRCDPISGHTALYWYRQSLGQGLEFLIYFQGNSAPDKSGLPSDRFSAERTGGSVSTLTIQRTQQEDSAVYLCASSKARAGGGETQYFGPGTRLLVL.

This clone appeared a few times. The V gene is TRBV7-2, the J gene TRBJ2-1, with D perhaps matching TRBD2 (6 bases). The germline gives CDR1 SGHTA, CDR2 FQGNSA. V was clipped by 1 base and J by 4 bases, with 14 bases between them. The length of the CDR3 is 16 residues. The CDR3 DNA reads TGTGCCAGCAGCTTAGGGTTGGGAGGAGGGTACAATGAGCAGTTCTTC. As protein: CASSLGLGGGYNEQFF.

The chain has TRBV18 and TRBJ1-5, with a possible D match to TRBD1 (5 bases). Trimming removed 4 bases at V and 6 bases at J, with 16 bases between. This CDR3 comprises 15 residues. Germline V lookup: CDR1 KGHSH, CDR2 LQKENI. The CDR3 DNA sequence: TGTGCCAGCTCACTTCCAGGGACCCAGCTTCAGCCCCAGCATTTT. Translated, it gives CASSLPGTQLQPQHF.

This clone has only a few counts. The J gene is TRBJ2-2, the V gene TRBV6-6; 7 bases agree with TRBD2. Germline V gene lookup returns CDR1 MNHNY and CDR2 SVGAGI (reference sequence). CDR3 size: 15 residues. With 4 bases clipped from V and 3 bases from J, the junction kept 5 bases outside the gene matches. CDR3 residues: CASSFRGSDTGELFF. CDR3 bases: TGTGCCAGCAGTTTTCGCGGGAGTGACACCGGGGAGCTGTTTTTT.